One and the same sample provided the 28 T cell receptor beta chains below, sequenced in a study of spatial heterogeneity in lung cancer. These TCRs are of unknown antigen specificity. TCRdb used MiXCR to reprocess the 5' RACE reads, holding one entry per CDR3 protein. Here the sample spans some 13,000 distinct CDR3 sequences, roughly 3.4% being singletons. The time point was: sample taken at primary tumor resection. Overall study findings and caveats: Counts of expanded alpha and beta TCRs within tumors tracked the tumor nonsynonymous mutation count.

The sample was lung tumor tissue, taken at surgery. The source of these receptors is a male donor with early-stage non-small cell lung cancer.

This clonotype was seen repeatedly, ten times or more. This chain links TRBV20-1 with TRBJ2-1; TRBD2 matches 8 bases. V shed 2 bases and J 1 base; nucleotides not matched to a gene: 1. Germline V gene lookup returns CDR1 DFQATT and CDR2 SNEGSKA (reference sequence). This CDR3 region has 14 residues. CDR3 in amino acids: CSARSGGSYNEQFF. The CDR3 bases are TGCAGTGCTAGAAGCGGGGGATCCTACAATGAGCAGTTCTTC.

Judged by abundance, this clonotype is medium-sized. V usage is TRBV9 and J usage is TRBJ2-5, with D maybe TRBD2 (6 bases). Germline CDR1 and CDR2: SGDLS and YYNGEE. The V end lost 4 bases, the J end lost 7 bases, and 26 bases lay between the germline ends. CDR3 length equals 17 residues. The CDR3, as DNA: TGTGCCAGCAGCCCCAATTGGGGGGACGGAGGTGAGGGGACCCAGTACTTC. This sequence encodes CASSPNWGDGGEGTQYF.

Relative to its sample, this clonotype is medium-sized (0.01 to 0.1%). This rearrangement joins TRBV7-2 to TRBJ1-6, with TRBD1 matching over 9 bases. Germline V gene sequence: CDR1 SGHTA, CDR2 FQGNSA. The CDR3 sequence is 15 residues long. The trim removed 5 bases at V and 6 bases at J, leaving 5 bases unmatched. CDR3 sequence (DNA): TGTGCCAGCAGCAAACAGACAGGGGGTAATTCACCCCTCCACTTT. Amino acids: CASSKQTGGNSPLHF.

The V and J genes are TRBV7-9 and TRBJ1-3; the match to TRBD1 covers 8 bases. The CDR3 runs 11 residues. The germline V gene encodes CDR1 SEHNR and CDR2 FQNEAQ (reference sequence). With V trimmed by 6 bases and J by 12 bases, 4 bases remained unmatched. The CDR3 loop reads CASRTGQVIYF. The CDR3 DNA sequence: TGTGCCAGCAGGACGGGACAGGTCATATATTTT.

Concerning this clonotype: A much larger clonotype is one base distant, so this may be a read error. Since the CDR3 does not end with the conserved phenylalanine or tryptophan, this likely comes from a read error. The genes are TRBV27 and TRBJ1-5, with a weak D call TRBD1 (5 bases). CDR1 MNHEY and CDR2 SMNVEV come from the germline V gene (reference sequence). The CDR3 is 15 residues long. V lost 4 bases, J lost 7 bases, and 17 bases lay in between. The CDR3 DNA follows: TGTGCCAGCAGTTCCCGGGCAGGGCGAGGGCAGCCCCAGCATTTA. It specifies CASSSRAGRGQPQHL.

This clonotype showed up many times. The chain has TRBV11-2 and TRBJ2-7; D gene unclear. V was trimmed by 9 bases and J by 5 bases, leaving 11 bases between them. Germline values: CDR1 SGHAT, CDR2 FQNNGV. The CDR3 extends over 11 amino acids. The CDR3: CASTGWDEQYF. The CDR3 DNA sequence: TGTGCCAGTACGGGCTGGGACGAGCAGTACTTC.

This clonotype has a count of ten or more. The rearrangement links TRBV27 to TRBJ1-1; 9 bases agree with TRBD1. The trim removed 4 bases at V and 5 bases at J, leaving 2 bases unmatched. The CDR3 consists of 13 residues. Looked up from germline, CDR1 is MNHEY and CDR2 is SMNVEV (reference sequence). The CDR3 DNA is TGTGCCAGCAGTTCGACAGGGGGTACTGAAGCTTTCTTT. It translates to CASSSTGGTEAFF.

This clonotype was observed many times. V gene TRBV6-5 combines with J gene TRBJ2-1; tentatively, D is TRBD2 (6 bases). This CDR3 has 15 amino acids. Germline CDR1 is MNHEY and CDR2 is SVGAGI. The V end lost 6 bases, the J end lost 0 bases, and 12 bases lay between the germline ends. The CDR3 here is CASSRGARSYNEQFF. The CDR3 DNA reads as TGTGCCAGCAGCCGCGGGGCCCGCTCCTACAATGAGCAGTTCTTC.

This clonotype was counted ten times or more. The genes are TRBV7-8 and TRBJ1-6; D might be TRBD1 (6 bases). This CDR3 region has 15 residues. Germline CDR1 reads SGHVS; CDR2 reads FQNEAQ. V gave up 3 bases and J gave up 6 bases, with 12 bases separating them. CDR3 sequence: CASSFETGRNSPLHF. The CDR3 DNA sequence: TGTGCCAGCAGCTTTGAAACAGGGCGTAATTCACCCCTCCACTTT.

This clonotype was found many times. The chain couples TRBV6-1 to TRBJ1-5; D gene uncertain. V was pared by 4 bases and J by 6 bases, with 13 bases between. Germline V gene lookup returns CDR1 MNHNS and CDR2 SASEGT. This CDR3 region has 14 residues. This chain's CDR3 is CASSGPGGIQPQHF. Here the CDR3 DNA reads TGTGCCAGCAGTGGTCCGGGAGGGATTCAGCCCCAGCATTTT.

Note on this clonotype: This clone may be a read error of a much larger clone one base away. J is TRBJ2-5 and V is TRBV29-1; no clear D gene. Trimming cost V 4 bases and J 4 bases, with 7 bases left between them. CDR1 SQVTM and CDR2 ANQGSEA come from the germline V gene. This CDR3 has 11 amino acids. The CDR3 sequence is CSVVRGETQYF. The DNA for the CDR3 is TGCAGCGTTGTGCGTGGAGAGACCCAGTACTTC.

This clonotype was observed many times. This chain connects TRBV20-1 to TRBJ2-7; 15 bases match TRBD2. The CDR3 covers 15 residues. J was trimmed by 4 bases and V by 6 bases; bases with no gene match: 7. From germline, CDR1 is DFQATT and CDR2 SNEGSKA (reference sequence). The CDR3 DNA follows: TGCAGTGCCGCCGGGACTAGCGGGAGGAGATACGAGCAGTACTTC. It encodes CSAAGTSGRRYEQYF.

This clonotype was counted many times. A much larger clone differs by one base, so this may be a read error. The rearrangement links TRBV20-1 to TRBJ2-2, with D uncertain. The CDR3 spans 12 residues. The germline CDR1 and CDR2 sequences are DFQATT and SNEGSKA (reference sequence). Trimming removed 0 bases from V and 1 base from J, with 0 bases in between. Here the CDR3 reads CSARENTGELFF. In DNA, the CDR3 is TGCAGTGCTAGAGAGAACACCGGGGAGCTGTTTTTT.

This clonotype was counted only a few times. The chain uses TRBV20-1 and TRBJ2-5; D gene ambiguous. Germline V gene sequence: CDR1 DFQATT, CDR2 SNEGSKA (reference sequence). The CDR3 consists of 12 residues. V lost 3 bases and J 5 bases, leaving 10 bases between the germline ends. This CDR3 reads CSASKPRETQYF. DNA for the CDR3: TGCAGTGCTAGTAAACCCCGGGAGACCCAGTACTTC.

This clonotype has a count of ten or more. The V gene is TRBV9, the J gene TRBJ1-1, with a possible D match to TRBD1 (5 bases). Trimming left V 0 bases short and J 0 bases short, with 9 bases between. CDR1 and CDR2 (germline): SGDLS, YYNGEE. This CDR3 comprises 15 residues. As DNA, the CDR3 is TGTGCCAGCAGCGTAGGACAGATCATGAACACTGAAGCTTTCTTT. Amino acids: CASSVGQIMNTEAFF.

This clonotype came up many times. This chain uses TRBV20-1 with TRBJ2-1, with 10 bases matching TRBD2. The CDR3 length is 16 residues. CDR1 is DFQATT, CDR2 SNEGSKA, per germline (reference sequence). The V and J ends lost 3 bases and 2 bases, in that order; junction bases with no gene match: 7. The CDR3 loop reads CSARLAGERPYNEQFF. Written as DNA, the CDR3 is TGCAGTGCTAGGCTAGCGGGAGAAAGACCCTACAATGAGCAGTTCTTC.

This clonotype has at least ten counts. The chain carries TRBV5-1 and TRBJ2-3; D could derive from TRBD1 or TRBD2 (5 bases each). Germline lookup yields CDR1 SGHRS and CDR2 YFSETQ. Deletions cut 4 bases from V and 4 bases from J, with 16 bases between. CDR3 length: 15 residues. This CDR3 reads CASSEGPIGADTQYF. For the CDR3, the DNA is TGCGCCAGCAGCGAGGGGCCCATTGGCGCAGATACGCAGTATTTT.

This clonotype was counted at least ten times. The chain's CDR3 is CASGNRGTDTEAFF. The CDR3 bases are TGTGCCAGTGGGAACAGGGGTACGGACACTGAAGCTTTCTTT. The chain combines TRBV6-1 with TRBJ1-1; 7 bases agree with TRBD1. Germline CDR1 is MNHNS and CDR2 is SASEGT. This CDR3 is built from 14 residues. With 9 bases clipped from V and 3 bases from J, the junction kept 10 bases outside the gene matches.

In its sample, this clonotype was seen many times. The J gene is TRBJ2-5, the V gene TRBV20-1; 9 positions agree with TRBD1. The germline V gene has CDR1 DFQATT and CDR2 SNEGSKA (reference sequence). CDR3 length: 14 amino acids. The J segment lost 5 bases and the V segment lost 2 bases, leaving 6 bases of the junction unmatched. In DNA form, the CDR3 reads TGCAGTGCTAGAAGCGGGACAGGGTTGGAGACCCAGTACTTC. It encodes CSARSGTGLETQYF.

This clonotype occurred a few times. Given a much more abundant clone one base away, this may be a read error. CDR3 nucleotide sequence: TGTGCCAGCAGCAGGACAGCCGGAAGTGGCGAGCAGTACTTC. Its translation is CASSRTAGSGEQYF. The rearrangement links TRBV27 to TRBJ2-7; D may be TRBD1 (6 bases). The CDR3 consists of 14 residues. The ends were cut back, 6 bases at V and 6 bases at J, with 18 bases in the middle. Germline CDR1 MNHEY, CDR2 SMNVEV (reference sequence).

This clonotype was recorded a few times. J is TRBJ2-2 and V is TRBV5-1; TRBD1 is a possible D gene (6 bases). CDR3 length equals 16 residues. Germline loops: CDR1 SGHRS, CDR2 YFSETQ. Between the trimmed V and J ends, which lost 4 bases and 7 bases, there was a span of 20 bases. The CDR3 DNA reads TGCGCCAGCAGCCCTCAGGGACACCGGAGGTGCGGGGAGCTGTTTTTT. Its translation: CASSPQGHRRCGELFF.

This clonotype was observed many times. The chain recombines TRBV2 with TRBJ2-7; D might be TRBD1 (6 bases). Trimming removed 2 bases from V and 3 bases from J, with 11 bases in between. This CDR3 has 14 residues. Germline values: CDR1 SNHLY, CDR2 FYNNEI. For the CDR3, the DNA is TGTGCCAGCAGTGAACAGGGGACCTTCTACGAGCAGTACTTC. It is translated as CASSEQGTFYEQYF.

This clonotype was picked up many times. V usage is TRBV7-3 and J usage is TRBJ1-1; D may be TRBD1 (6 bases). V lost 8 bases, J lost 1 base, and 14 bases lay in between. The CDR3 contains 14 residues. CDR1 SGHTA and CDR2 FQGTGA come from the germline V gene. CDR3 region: CASGKDSWNTEAFF. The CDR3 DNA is TGTGCCAGCGGGAAGGACAGTTGGAACACTGAAGCTTTCTTT.

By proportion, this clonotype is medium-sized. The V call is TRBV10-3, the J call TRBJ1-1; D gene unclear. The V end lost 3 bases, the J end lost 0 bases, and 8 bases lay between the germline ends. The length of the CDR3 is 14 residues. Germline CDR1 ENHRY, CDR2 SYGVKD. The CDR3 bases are TGTGCCATCAGTGATCTGGGCCTGAACACTGAAGCTTTCTTT. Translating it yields CAISDLGLNTEAFF.

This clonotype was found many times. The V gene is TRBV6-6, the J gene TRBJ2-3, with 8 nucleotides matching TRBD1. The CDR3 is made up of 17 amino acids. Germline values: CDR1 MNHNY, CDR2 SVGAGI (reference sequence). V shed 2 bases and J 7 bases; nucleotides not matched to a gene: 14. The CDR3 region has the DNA TGTGCCAGCAGTTACGCGAAATCAGGGGGCGCGAAGAATACGCAGTATTTT. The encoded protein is CASSYAKSGGAKNTQYF.

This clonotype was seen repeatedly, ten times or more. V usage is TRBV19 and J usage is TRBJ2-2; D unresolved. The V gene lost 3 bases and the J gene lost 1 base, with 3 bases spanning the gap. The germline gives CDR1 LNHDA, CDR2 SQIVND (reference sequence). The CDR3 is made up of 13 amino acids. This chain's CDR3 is CASSIGNTGELFF. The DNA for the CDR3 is TGTGCCAGTAGTATCGGGAACACCGGGGAGCTGTTTTTT.

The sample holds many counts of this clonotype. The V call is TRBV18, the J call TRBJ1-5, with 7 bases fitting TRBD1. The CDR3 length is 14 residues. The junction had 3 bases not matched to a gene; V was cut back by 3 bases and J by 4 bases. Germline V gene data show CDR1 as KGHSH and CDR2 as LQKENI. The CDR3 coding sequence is TGTGCCAGCTCACCCGGGACAGTTAATCAGCCCCAGCATTTT. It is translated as CASSPGTVNQPQHF.

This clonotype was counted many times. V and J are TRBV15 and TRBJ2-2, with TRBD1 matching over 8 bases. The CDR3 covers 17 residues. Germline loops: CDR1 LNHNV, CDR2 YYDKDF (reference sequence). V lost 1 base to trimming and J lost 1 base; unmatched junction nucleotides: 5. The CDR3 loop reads CATSRAQGAWNTGELFF. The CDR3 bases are TGTGCCACCAGCAGAGCCCAGGGGGCCTGGAACACCGGGGAGCTGTTTTTT.